One and the same sample provided the 10 T cell receptor beta chains below, sequenced in a study of blood T cells in healthy people across ages. Sample-barcoded 5' priming and a J-beta primer mix drove a second PCR of roughly 7 to 11 cycles. A single record per CDR3 protein comes from TCRdb applying MiXCR to the 5' RACE reads. Seen here are some 730,000 distinct CDR3 sequences, 22% observed once, and the top ten hold less than 25%. The sample was blood. Receptors originate from a man between 65 and 85 years old in good health.

The rearrangement joins TRBV20-1 to TRBJ1-5; D uncertain. Germline loops: CDR1 DFQATT, CDR2 SNEGSKA (reference sequence). V lost 6 bases and J 1 base, leaving 10 bases between the germline ends. This CDR3 region has 13 residues. The chain's CDR3 is CSAPVGSNQPQHF. The CDR3 DNA is TGCAGTGCCCCAGTGGGGAGCAATCAGCCCCAGCATTTT.

This clonotype showed up just a few times. This chain connects TRBV11-2 to TRBJ1-4; D unresolved. The CDR3 runs 15 residues. V dropped 5 bases and J dropped 8 bases, with 18 bases sitting between them. Germline V gene sequence: CDR1 SGHAT, CDR2 FQNNGV. The CDR3: CASSPALEVGEKLFF. For the CDR3, the DNA is TGTGCCAGCAGCCCTGCCCTCGAGGTAGGAGAAAAACTGTTTTTT.

The chain links TRBV7-7 to TRBJ2-1; D call uncertain. V was pared by 3 bases and J by 2 bases, with 11 bases between. The CDR3 length is 15 residues. Per germline, CDR1 SSHAT and CDR2 FNYEAQ (reference sequence). The CDR3 coding sequence is TGTGCCAGCAGCTTTACATCCTCCACCTACAATGAGCAGTTCTTC. Protein: CASSFTSSTYNEQFF.

This chain joins TRBV5-1 and TRBJ1-1, with D unclear. The V end lost 4 bases, the J end lost 4 bases, and 14 bases lay between the germline ends. This CDR3 comprises 14 residues. CDR1 and CDR2 (germline): SGHRS, YFSETQ. CDR3 nucleotides: TGCGCCAGCAGCCCCCACGAACGGGCCACTGAAGCTTTCTTT. Translation gives CASSPHERATEAFF.

The chain couples TRBV21-1 to TRBJ2-1; the table assigns TRBD1, which was not confirmed against the DNA. TRBV21-1 is given as a pseudogene. This CDR3 is built from 17 residues. CDR3 nucleotides: TGTGCCAGCAGCGCAACCGGGACGGAGAGCTCCTACAATGAGCAGTTCTTC. Translated, it gives CASSATGTESSYNEQFF.

The chain couples TRBV5-1 to TRBJ2-3; D may be TRBD1 or TRBD2 (5 bases each). Germline lookup yields CDR1 SGHRS and CDR2 YFSETQ. The CDR3 loop spans 16 amino acids. Trimming stripped 1 base from V and 0 bases from J, with 12 bases between. CDR3 residues: CASSLPGTLSTDTQYF. DNA for the CDR3: TGCGCCAGCAGCTTGCCCGGGACCCTTAGCACAGATACGCAGTATTTT.

This chain uses TRBV20-1 with TRBJ2-6, with 7 bases lining up with TRBD2. The germline gives CDR1 DFQATT, CDR2 SNEGSKA (reference sequence). This CDR3 has 10 residues. J was trimmed by 11 bases and V by 7 bases; bases with no gene match: 2. The CDR3 reads CSGGGDVLTF. CDR3 nucleotides: TGCAGTGGGGGAGGGGACGTCCTGACTTTC.

This chain links TRBV12-3 or TRBV12-4 with TRBJ1-2, with TRBD1 as a possible D gene (5 bases). CDR3 length: 15 residues. Trimming cost V 3 bases and J 4 bases, with 15 bases left between them. The CDR3 DNA is TGTGCCAGCAGTTTGGGGGGATCCCTCTCCTATGGCTACACCTTC. Residues: CASSLGGSLSYGYTF.

In this sample, this clonotype turned up a few times. V usage is TRBV5-1 and J usage is TRBJ1-4; TRBD1 matches 7 bases. The ends lost 1 base at V and 4 bases at J; junction bases unmatched: 4. The CDR3 covers 15 residues. CDR1 and CDR2 (germline): SGHRS, YFSETQ. The CDR3 loop is CASSLYGQVNEKLFF. CDR3 coding DNA: TGCGCCAGCAGCTTGTATGGACAGGTTAATGAAAAACTGTTTTTT.

In regard to this clonotype: One junction end disagrees with the germline gene, perhaps due to a read error. The chain carries TRBV13 and TRBJ2-1; D perhaps matches TRBD1 (6 bases). The J call is doubtful: the DNA matches TRBJ2-5 better. Germline V gene lookup returns CDR1 PRHDT and CDR2 FYEKMQ (reference sequence). CDR3 size: 15 residues. CDR3: CASSIGDRGRETQYF. CDR3 bases: TGTGCCAGCAGCATAGGAGATAGGGGGAGAGAGACCCAGTACTTC.